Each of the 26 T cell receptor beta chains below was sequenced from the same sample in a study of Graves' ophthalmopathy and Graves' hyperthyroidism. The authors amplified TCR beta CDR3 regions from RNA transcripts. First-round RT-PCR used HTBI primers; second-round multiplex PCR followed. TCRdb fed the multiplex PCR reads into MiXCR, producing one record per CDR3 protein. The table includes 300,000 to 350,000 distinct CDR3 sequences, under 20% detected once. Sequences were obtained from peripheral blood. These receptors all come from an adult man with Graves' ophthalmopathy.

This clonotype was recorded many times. DNA for the CDR3: TGCGCCAGCAGCCAAGGTGCAGGGAGCTATGGCTACACCTTC. This encodes CASSQGAGSYGYTF. The chain employs TRBV4-1 and TRBJ1-2; the D gene is possibly TRBD1 (5 bases). V lost 1 base to trimming and J lost 4 bases, with 10 bases between them. CDR1 is MGHRA and CDR2 is YSYEKL in the germline V gene. There are 14 residues in the CDR3.

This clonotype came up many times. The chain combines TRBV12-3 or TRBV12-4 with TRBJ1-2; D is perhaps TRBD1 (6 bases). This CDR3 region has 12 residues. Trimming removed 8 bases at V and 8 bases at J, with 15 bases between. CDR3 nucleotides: TGTGCCAGCCGAACGGGGGCTGGGGGCTACACCTTC. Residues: CASRTGAGGYTF.

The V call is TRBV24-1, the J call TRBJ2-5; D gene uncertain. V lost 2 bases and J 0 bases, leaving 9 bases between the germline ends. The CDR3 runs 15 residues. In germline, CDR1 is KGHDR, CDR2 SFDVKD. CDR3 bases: TGTGCCACCAGTGATTCTACACGGTACCAAGAGACCCAGTACTTC. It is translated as CATSDSTRYQETQYF.

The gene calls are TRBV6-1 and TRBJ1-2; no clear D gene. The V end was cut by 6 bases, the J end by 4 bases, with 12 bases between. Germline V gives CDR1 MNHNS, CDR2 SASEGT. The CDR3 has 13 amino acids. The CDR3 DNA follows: TGTGCCAGCAGCGGTCAAATAGGCTATGGCTACACCTTC. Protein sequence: CASSGQIGYGYTF.

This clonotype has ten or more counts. CDR3 sequence reads: CASSSWARQIEAFF. The CDR3 region has the DNA TGTGCCAGCAGCTCCTGGGCACGGCAGATTGAAGCTTTCTTT. The chain joins TRBV7-2 to TRBJ1-1; D remains unclear. Between the trimmed V and J ends, which lost 4 bases and 7 bases, there was a span of 16 bases. The CDR3 runs 14 residues. From germline, CDR1 is SGHTA and CDR2 FQGNSA.

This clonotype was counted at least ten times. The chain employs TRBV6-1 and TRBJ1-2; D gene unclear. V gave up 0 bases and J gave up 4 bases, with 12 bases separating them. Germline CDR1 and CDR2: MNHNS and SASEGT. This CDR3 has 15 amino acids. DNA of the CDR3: TGTGCCAGCAGTGAAGCTAGCTCCTGGGGCTATGGCTACACCTTC. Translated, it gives CASSEASSWGYGYTF.

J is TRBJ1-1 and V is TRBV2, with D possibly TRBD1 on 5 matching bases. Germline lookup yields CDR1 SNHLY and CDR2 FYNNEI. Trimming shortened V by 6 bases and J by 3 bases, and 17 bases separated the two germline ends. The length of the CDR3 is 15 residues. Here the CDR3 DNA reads TGTGCCAGCAGGATAACAAGGGGTTGGGACACTGAAGCTTTCTTT. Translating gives CASRITRGWDTEAFF.

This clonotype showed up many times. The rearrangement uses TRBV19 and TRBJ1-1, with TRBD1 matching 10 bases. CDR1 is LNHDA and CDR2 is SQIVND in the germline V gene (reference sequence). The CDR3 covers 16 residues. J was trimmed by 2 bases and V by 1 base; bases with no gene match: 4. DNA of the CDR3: TGTGCCAGTAGTATAGTTCGGGACAGGGGAAACACTGAAGCTTTCTTT. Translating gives CASSIVRDRGNTEAFF.

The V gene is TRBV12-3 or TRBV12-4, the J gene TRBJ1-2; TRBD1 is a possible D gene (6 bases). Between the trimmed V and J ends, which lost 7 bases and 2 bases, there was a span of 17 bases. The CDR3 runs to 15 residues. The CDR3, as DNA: TGTGCCAGCACGTCTTATCTCGGGACAAACTATGGCTACACCTTC. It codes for CASTSYLGTNYGYTF.

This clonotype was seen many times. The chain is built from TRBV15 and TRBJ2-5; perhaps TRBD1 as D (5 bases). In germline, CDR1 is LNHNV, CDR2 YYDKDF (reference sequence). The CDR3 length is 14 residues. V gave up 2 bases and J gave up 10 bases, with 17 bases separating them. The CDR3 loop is CATSRTPAVQVQYF. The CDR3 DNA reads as TGTGCCACCAGCAGAACCCCCGCGGTACAGGTCCAGTACTTC.

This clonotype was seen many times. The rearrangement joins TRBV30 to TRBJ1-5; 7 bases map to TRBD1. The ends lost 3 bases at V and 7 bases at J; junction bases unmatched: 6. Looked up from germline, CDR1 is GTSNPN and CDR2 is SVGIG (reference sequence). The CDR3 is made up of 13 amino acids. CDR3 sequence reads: CAWSPQGWQPQHF. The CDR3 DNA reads TGTGCCTGGAGCCCACAGGGGTGGCAGCCCCAGCATTTT.

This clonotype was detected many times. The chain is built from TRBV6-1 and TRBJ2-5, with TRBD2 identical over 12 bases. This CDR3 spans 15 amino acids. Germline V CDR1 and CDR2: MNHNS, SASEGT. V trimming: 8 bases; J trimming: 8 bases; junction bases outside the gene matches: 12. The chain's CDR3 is CASSPSGRAIVTQYF. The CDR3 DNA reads TGTGCCAGCTCGCCTAGCGGGAGGGCAATTGTCACCCAGTACTTC.

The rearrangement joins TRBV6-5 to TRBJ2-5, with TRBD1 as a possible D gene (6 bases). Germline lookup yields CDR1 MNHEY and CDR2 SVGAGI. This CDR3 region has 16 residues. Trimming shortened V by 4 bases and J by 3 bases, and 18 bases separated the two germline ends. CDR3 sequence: CASSSAYGGRKETQYF. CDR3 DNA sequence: TGTGCCAGCAGTTCCGCTTATGGGGGCCGGAAAGAGACCCAGTACTTC.

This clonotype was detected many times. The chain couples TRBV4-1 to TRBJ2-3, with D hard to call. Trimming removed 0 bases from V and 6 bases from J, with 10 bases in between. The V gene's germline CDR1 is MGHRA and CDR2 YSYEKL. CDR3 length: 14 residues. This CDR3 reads CASSQERAKDTQYF. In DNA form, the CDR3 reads TGCGCCAGCAGCCAAGAAAGGGCCAAGGATACGCAGTATTTT.

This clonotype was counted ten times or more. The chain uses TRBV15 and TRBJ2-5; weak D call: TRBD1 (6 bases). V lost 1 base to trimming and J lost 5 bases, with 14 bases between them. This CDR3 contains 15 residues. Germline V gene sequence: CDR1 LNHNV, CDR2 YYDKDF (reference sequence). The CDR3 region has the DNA TGTGCCACCAGCAGAGTGGGCAGGGGTAGGGAGACCCAGTACTTC. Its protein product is CATSRVGRGRETQYF.

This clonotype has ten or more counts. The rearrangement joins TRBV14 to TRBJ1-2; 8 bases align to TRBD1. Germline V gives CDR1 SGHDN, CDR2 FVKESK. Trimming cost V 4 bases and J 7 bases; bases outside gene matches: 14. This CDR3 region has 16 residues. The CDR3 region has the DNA TGTGCCAGCAGCCGCCGCGGGACAGGTGCTAAGGGTGGCTACACCTTC. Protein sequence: CASSRRGTGAKGGYTF. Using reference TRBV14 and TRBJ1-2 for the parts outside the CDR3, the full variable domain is EAGVTQFPSHSVIEKGQTVTLRCDPISGHDNLYWYRRVMGKEIKFLLHFVKESKQDESGMPNNRFLAERTGGTYSTLKVQPAELEDSGVYFCASSRRGTGAKGGYTFGSGTRLTVV.

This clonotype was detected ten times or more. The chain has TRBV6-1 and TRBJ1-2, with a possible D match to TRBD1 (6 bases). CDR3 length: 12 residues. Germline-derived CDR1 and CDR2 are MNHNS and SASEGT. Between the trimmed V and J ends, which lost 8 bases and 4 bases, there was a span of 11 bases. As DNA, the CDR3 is TGTGCCAGCTGGAAGGGGGGCTATGGCTACACCTTC. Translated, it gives CASWKGGYGYTF.

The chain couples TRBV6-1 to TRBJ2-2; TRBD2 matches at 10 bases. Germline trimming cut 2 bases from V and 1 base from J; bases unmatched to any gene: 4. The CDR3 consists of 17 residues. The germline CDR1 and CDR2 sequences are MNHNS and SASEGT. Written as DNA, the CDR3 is TGTGCCAGCAGTGAACCTTGGACTAGCGGGAACACCGGGGAGCTGTTTTTT. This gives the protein CASSEPWTSGNTGELFF.

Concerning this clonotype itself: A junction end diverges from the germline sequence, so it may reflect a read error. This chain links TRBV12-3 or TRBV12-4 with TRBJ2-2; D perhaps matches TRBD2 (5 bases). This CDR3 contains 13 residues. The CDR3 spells CASTLGETGELSF. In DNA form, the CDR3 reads TGTGCCAGCACCCTCGGGGAGACCGGGGAGCTGTCTTTT.

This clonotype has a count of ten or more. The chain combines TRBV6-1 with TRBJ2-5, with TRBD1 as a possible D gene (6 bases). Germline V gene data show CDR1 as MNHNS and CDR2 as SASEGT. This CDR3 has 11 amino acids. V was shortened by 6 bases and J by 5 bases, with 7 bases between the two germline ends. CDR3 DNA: TGTGCCAGCAGCACAGGGGAGACCCAGTACTTC. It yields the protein CASSTGETQYF.

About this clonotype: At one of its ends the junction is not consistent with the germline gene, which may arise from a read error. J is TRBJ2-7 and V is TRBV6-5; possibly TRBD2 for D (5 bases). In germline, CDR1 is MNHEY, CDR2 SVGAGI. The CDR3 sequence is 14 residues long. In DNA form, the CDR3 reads TGTGCCAACAGTTACTCGATCGGGGCCTACGAGCAGTACTTC. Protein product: CANSYSIGAYEQYF.

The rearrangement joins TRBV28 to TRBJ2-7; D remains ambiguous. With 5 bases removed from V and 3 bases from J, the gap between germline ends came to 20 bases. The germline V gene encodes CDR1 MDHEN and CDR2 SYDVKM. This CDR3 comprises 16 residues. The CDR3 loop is CASSPDKIPRNYEQYF. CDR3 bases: TGTGCCAGCAGTCCTGACAAGATACCCCGCAACTACGAGCAGTACTTC.

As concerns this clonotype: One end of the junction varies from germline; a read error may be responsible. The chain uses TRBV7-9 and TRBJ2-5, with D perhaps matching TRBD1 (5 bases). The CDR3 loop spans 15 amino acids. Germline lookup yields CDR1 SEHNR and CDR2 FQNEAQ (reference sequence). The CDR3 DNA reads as TGTGCCAGCAGCTTCGCGCTTCGACAGCAAGAGACTCAGTACTTC. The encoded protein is CASSFALRQQETQYF.

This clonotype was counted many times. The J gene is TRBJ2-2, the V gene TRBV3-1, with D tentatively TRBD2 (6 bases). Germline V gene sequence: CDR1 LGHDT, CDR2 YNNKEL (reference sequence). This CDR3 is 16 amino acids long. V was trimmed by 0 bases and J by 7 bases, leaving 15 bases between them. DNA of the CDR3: TGTGCCAGCAGCCAAGAAAGGGCTAGCGCGGTCGGGGAGCTGTTTTTT. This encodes CASSQERASAVGELFF.

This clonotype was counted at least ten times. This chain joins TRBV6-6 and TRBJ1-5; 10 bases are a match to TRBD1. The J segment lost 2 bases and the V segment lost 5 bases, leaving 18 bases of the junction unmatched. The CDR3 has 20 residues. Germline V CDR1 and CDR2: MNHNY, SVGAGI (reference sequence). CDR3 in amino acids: CASSPAAGTGEVVGNQPQHF. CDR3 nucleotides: TGTGCCAGCAGTCCGGCGGCAGGGACAGGGGAGGTAGTAGGCAATCAGCCCCAGCATTTT.

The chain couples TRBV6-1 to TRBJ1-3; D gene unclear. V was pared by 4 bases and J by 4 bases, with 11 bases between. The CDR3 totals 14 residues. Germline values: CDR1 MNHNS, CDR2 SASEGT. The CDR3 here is CASSGGDKGNTIYF. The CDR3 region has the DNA TGTGCCAGCAGTGGAGGCGATAAGGGAAACACCATATATTTT.